The 11 T cell receptor beta chains reported below all come from one sample, sequenced in a study. MiXCR, run by TCRdb on the RT-PCR reads, gives a single entry per CDR3 protein. The sample consists of hundreds of thousands of distinct CDR3 sequences, 11% to 15% of them appearing once. Material for sequencing was memory CD4+ T cells from blood. The receptors shown here come from a female donor in good health, serving as a healthy control.

The gene calls are TRBV7-9 and TRBJ1-4; D uncertain. The CDR3 covers 13 residues. The germline gives CDR1 SEHNR, CDR2 FQNEAQ (reference sequence). V lost 4 bases to trimming and J lost 5 bases, with 8 bases between them. DNA for the CDR3: TGTGCCAGCAGCTCAATGGGGAATGAAAAACTGTTTTTT. Translating gives CASSSMGNEKLFF.

This clonotype showed up just a few times. The V and J genes are TRBV28 and TRBJ2-3; the D gene is possibly TRBD2 (5 bases). There are 17 residues in the CDR3. Per germline, CDR1 MDHEN and CDR2 SYDVKM. V dropped 6 bases and J dropped 5 bases, with 24 bases sitting between them. CDR3 residues: CASRLGLTRAARDTQYF. Here the CDR3 DNA reads TGTGCCAGCAGATTAGGGCTGACGCGGGCAGCCCGAGATACGCAGTATTTT.

This clonotype was recorded a few times. The chain couples TRBV6-6 to TRBJ1-2, with unresolved D. Germline V CDR1 and CDR2: MNHNY, SVGAGI (reference sequence). V was shortened by 5 bases and J by 8 bases, with 15 bases between the two germline ends. The CDR3 runs to 13 residues. The CDR3 loop is CASSPDSMGGYTF. The CDR3, as DNA: TGTGCCAGCAGTCCCGACTCAATGGGAGGCTACACCTTC.

The J gene is TRBJ2-1, the V gene TRBV27; D possibly corresponds to TRBD2 (6 bases). V gave up 7 bases and J gave up 3 bases, with 22 bases separating them. The CDR3 length is 17 residues. CDR1 MNHEY and CDR2 SMNVEV come from the germline V gene (reference sequence). The CDR3 DNA reads TGTGCCAGCATCCTCCAATATGGAGGGAGTGACTACAATGAGCAGTTCTTC. This gives the protein CASILQYGGSDYNEQFF.

A few counts support this clonotype. The V call is TRBV6-5, the J call TRBJ2-1; 7 bases are a match to TRBD1. Trimming cost V 2 bases and J 8 bases; bases outside gene matches: 9. The CDR3 is 15 amino acids. Germline V lookup: CDR1 MNHEY, CDR2 SVGAGI. The CDR3 DNA sequence: TGTGCCAGCAGTTACACGTACAGGGGTGAGGATGAGCAGTTCTTC. The encoded protein is CASSYTYRGEDEQFF.

The sample holds many counts of this clonotype. The CDR3 DNA follows: TGTGCCAGCAAAACCACAGGGCGAGGTCAGCCCCAGCATTTT. Amino acid sequence: CASKTTGRGQPQHF. This rearrangement joins TRBV12-3 or TRBV12-4 to TRBJ1-5; possible D gene TRBD1, 6 bases. Trimming removed 7 bases at V and 6 bases at J, with 16 bases between. This CDR3 spans 14 amino acids.

This clonotype was counted ten times or more. The chain is built from TRBV4-3 and TRBJ2-7; D call uncertain. The CDR3 covers 13 residues. V lost 2 bases and J lost 3, with 8 bases in between. Germline lookup yields CDR1 LGHNA and CDR2 YSLEER. CDR3 DNA sequence: TGCGCCAGCAGCCAACCATCCCACTACGAGCAGTACTTC. Translation: CASSQPSHYEQYF.

This clonotype was seen many times. J is TRBJ2-3 and V is TRBV7-3, with D possibly being TRBD1 (6 bases). Trimming took off 4 bases at V and 0 bases at J, with 20 bases between the two ends. The germline CDR1 and CDR2 sequences are SGHTA and FQGTGA. The CDR3 runs 18 residues. CDR3 DNA sequence: TGTGCCAGCAGCTCGGACAGAGGAGGACGACCTAGCACAGATACGCAGTATTTT. Translating gives CASSSDRGGRPSTDTQYF.

The V and J genes are TRBV7-8 and TRBJ2-2, with 10 nucleotides matching TRBD2. J was trimmed by 8 bases and V by 7 bases; bases with no gene match: 7. The CDR3 extends over 14 amino acids. Germline CDR1 and CDR2: SGHVS and FQNEAQ. CDR3 in DNA: TGTGCCAGCACTAGACTAGCGGGTGTTGGGGAGCTGTTTTTT. Amino acid sequence: CASTRLAGVGELFF.

The sample holds a few counts of this clonotype. The genes are TRBV2 and TRBJ2-1; D not certain. V was shortened by 5 bases and J by 4 bases, with 9 bases between the two germline ends. CDR1 and CDR2 (germline): SNHLY, FYNNEI. The CDR3 is 13 amino acids. This CDR3 is CASSSNQYNEQFF. CDR3 sequence (DNA): TGTGCCAGCAGTTCTAACCAATACAATGAGCAGTTCTTC. The full variable domain, in which reference TRBV2 and TRBJ2-1 provide the parts outside the CDR3, is EPEVTQTPSHQVTQMGQEVILRCVPISNHLYFYWYRQILGQKVEFLVSFYNNEISEKSEIFDDQFSVERPDGSNFTLKIRSTKLEDSAMYFCASSSNQYNEQFFGPGTRLTVL.

This sequence joins TRBV7-2 and TRBJ1-1; D gene uncertain. This CDR3 is built from 14 residues. Deletions cut 5 bases from V and 5 bases from J, with 15 bases between. The germline V gene encodes CDR1 SGHTA and CDR2 FQGNSA. DNA of the CDR3: TGTGCCAGCAGCCCCGCCAGGACTTTAACTGAAGCTTTCTTT. Translated: CASSPARTLTEAFF.